The 15 T cell receptor beta chains in this list originate from one sample, sequenced in a study of blood T cell repertoires in COVID-19. The method was immunoSEQ multiplex PCR; TCRdb's version includes in-frame clones alone and lacks a portion of them. This sample has 270,000 or so clones, with around 86% found just once. Input material: peripheral blood. The receptors shown here come from a middle-aged man with active or convalescent COVID-19.

This sequence joins TRBV27 and TRBJ1-3, with D perhaps matching TRBD1 (6 bases). CDR3 length equals 14 residues. V was clipped by 6 bases and J by 1 base, with 10 bases between them. Germline loops: CDR1 MNHEY, CDR2 SMNVEV (reference sequence). In DNA, the CDR3 is TGTGCCAGCAGCCTCAGGGGATCTGGAAACACCATATATTTT. Translated, it gives CASSLRGSGNTIYF.

The V call is TRBV2, the J call TRBJ2-1, with D possibly matching TRBD1 (7 bases). V lost 6 bases and J 7 bases, leaving 16 bases between the germline ends. This CDR3 has 14 residues. Germline V gene data show CDR1 as SNHLY and CDR2 as FYNNEI. The CDR3 reads CASSTQGGRNEQFF. The CDR3 coding sequence is TGTGCCAGCAGCACCCAGGGGGGTAGGAATGAGCAGTTCTTC.

This chain uses TRBV2 with TRBJ2-1; D gene unclear. The germline V gene has CDR1 SNHLY and CDR2 FYNNEI. The ends were cut back, 5 bases at V and 15 bases at J, with 20 bases in the middle. The CDR3 spans 13 residues. The CDR3 DNA sequence: TGTGCCAGCAGTACGACCACAGCCGGTTTCAGGTTCTTC. As protein: CASSTTTAGFRFF.

This chain joins TRBV19 and TRBJ2-1; tentative D call: TRBD2 (6 bases). Looked up from germline, CDR1 is LNHDA and CDR2 is SQIVND (reference sequence). Trimming cost V 9 bases and J 3 bases, with 15 bases left between them. The CDR3 sequence is 14 residues long. The CDR3 DNA sequence: TGTGCCAGCTCGATGGCTAGCGTCTACAATGAGCAGTTCTTC. It translates to CASSMASVYNEQFF.

The chain recombines TRBV6-1 with TRBJ2-1; 10 nucleotides match TRBD2. The V gene's germline CDR1 is MNHNS and CDR2 SASEGT. V trimming: 4 bases; J trimming: 3 bases; junction bases outside the gene matches: 15. The CDR3 loop spans 19 amino acids. This CDR3 reads CASSVPSGGPTTRYNEQFF. DNA of the CDR3: TGTGCCAGCAGTGTTCCTAGCGGGGGCCCCACGACCCGCTACAATGAGCAGTTCTTC.

This clone occurred a few times. The chain has TRBV4-1 and TRBJ1-1; tentatively, D is TRBD1 (6 bases). The CDR3 sequence is 14 residues long. The germline V and J ends were trimmed by 4 bases and 5 bases, with 14 bases remaining between them. Germline-derived CDR1 and CDR2 are MGHRA and YSYEKL. In DNA, the CDR3 is TGCGCCAGCAGCCCCGGAGGGGGGGGTACTGAAGCTTTCTTT. Protein: CASSPGGGGTEAFF.

This clone was seen a single time. J is TRBJ1-2 and V is TRBV6-5, with D uncertain. Germline V gene lookup returns CDR1 MNHEY and CDR2 SVGAGI. V was cut by 4 bases and J by 4 bases, with 16 bases left in between. This CDR3 region has 15 residues. As DNA, the CDR3 is TGTGCCAGCAGTTGGACTGAGAAGGATGGCTATGGCTACACCTTC. Translated: CASSWTEKDGYGYTF.

The chain has TRBV9 and TRBJ1-4; tentatively, D is TRBD1 (5 bases). V dropped 0 bases and J dropped 5 bases, with 14 bases sitting between them. Germline V gene data show CDR1 as SGDLS and CDR2 as YYNGEE. This CDR3 is built from 16 residues. The CDR3 DNA reads as TGTGCCAGCAGCGTAGCAGGAGCAGGGCCGAATGAAAAACTGTTTTTT. It is translated as CASSVAGAGPNEKLFF.

This clone was detected only a few times. The chain combines TRBV5-1 with TRBJ2-2; D possibly corresponds to TRBD1 (5 bases). This CDR3 contains 14 residues. Germline loops: CDR1 SGHRS, CDR2 YFSETQ. Trimming removed 7 bases at V and 0 bases at J, with 10 bases between. CDR3 DNA sequence: TGCGCCAGCCGCGACAGAACGAACACCGGGGAGCTGTTTTTT. Its protein is CASRDRTNTGELFF. Full variable domain (missing parts from reference TRBV5-1 and TRBJ2-2): KAGVTQTPRYLIKTRGQQVTLSCSPISGHRSVSWYQQTPGQGLQFLFEYFSETQRNKGNFPGRFSGRQFSNSRSEMNVSTLELGDSALYLCASRDRTNTGELFFGEGSRLTVL.

The genes are TRBV5-1 and TRBJ2-5; D gene uncertain. In germline, CDR1 is SGHRS, CDR2 YFSETQ. This CDR3 region has 12 residues. Trimming stripped 7 bases from V and 5 bases from J, with 12 bases between. CDR3 region: CASGVGGETQYF. CDR3 DNA: TGCGCCAGCGGAGTTGGTGGGGAGACCCAGTACTTC.

The chain links TRBV10-3 to TRBJ2-5, with no clear D. Germline loops: CDR1 ENHRY, CDR2 SYGVKD. The CDR3 has 15 residues. Trimming left V 2 bases short and J 1 base short, with 11 bases between. CDR3 protein: CAISEPAEIQETQYF. The CDR3 DNA reads as TGTGCCATCAGTGAGCCTGCCGAGATCCAAGAGACCCAGTACTTC.

The J gene is TRBJ1-1, the V gene TRBV6-5, with D perhaps TRBD1 (6 bases). This CDR3 is built from 13 residues. With 6 bases removed from V and 5 bases from J, the gap between germline ends came to 13 bases. CDR1 MNHEY and CDR2 SVGAGI come from the germline V gene. CDR3 coding DNA: TGTGCCAGCAGAACCGGGGACATTACTGAAGCTTTCTTT. It is translated as CASRTGDITEAFF.

The genes are TRBV25-1 and TRBJ1-1; D is perhaps TRBD1 (6 bases). Germline V gives CDR1 MGHDK, CDR2 SYGVNS. V lost 6 bases, J lost 8 bases, and 16 bases lay in between. The CDR3 sequence is 13 residues long. CDR3: CASSRDRRGEAFF. As DNA, the CDR3 is TGTGCCAGCAGCCGAGACAGGAGAGGCGAAGCTTTCTTT. Combining the CDR3 with reference TRBV25-1 and TRBJ1-1 gives the whole variable domain EADIYQTPRYLVIGTGKKITLECSQTMGHDKMYWYQQDPGMELHLIHYSYGVNSTEKGDLSSESTVSRIRTEHFPLTLESARPSHTSQYLCASSRDRRGEAFFGQGTRLTVV.

CDR3 in DNA: TGTGCCAGCAGTCGAACTAGCGTGAAGACCCAGTACTTC. It specifies CASSRTSVKTQYF. The chain uses TRBV28 and TRBJ2-5; 7 bases map to TRBD2. CDR3 size: 13 residues. Germline V gives CDR1 MDHEN, CDR2 SYDVKM. V lost 5 bases, J lost 6 bases, and 6 bases stayed unmatched.

This chain connects TRBV6-2 or TRBV6-3 to TRBJ1-5; TRBD1 agrees at 10 bases. The CDR3 totals 16 residues. V dropped 6 bases and J dropped 4; count of bases not matched to a gene: 9. The germline gives CDR1 MNHEY, CDR2 SVGEGT. CDR3 nucleotides: TGTGCCAGCAGCAAGACAGGGGGCAATCGGAATCAGCCCCAGCATTTT. The encoded protein is CASSKTGGNRNQPQHF.